Below, 19 T cell receptor beta chains from the same sample are listed, as sequenced in a study of T cell clones after liver transplantation. Libraries were prepared by immunoSEQ multiplex PCR; TCRdb keeps only in-frame clonotypes and omits some of them. The data hold tens of thousands of clones, with about 82% observed a single time. Here the sequenced sample was CD4+ T cells from blood, taken 46 months after liver transplant. These receptors were obtained from a human patient who received a liver transplant. Some T cells may possibly be graft donor cells.

The chain couples TRBV2 to TRBJ1-1; possibly TRBD1 for D (5 bases). CDR1 SNHLY and CDR2 FYNNEI come from the germline V gene. V lost 7 bases to trimming and J lost 0 bases, with 15 bases between them. CDR3 length: 15 residues. In nucleotides, the CDR3 is TGTGCCAGCACCGAGGAGGAGGGACTGAACACTGAAGCTTTCTTT. Translating it yields CASTEEEGLNTEAFF. The full variable domain, its missing parts supplied by reference TRBV2 and TRBJ1-1, is EPEVTQTPSHQVTQMGQEVILRCVPISNHLYFYWYRQILGQKVEFLVSFYNNEISEKSEIFDDQFSVERPDGSNFTLKIRSTKLEDSAMYFCASTEEEGLNTEAFFGQGTRLTVV.

The rearrangement links TRBV5-6 to TRBJ1-1, with a possible D match to TRBD1 (6 bases). The CDR3 is made up of 14 amino acids. V lost 3 bases and J 4 bases, leaving 13 bases between the germline ends. The germline CDR1 and CDR2 sequences are SGHDT and YYEEEE. This chain's CDR3 is CASSSTGRGTEAFF. CDR3 sequence (DNA): TGTGCCAGCAGCTCCACAGGGAGGGGCACTGAAGCTTTCTTT.

The chain carries TRBV15 and TRBJ2-1, with a possible D match to TRBD1 (6 bases). Per the germline V gene, CDR1 is LNHNV and CDR2 is YYDKDF (reference sequence). The CDR3 spans 15 residues. The ends were cut back, 0 bases at V and 5 bases at J, with 11 bases in the middle. The CDR3 is CATSRDTGRNNEQFF. CDR3 in DNA: TGTGCCACCAGCAGAGATACAGGGAGAAACAATGAGCAGTTCTTC.

The genes are TRBV6-1 and TRBJ1-5; D ambiguous. Germline CDR1 is MNHNS and CDR2 is SASEGT. CDR3 length equals 13 residues. Trimming took 0 bases from V and 5 from J, leaving 5 bases between them. The CDR3 region has the DNA TGTGCCAGCAGTGAAGCGCGCTATCAGCCCCAGCATTTT. This encodes CASSEARYQPQHF.

This clone is deemed medium-sized. The chain carries TRBV29-1 and TRBJ1-5, with TRBD1 as a possible D gene (5 bases). Germline CDR1 and CDR2: SQVTM and ANQGSEA. The CDR3 is 15 residues long. Trimming took 4 bases from V and 8 from J, leaving 21 bases between them. CDR3 DNA sequence: TGCAGCGTTGGAATAGGGAGCGCGGGGACTGAGCCCCAGCATTTT. Residues: CSVGIGSAGTEPQHF.

About this clone itself: One end of the junction is discordant with germline, which a read error may explain. The chain joins TRBV2 to TRBJ1-4, with D maybe TRBD1 (5 bases). CDR1 is SNHLY and CDR2 is FYNNEI in the germline V gene. This CDR3 contains 12 residues. CDR3 DNA sequence: TGTGCCAGCACCCGAGACGGTGGGGGACCCCCATTT. Amino acids: CASTRDGGGPPF.

The chain combines TRBV18 with TRBJ1-1; D gene unclear. With 1 base removed from V and 0 bases from J, the gap between germline ends came to 15 bases. Germline V gene data show CDR1 as KGHSH and CDR2 as LQKENI. CDR3 length: 17 residues. The CDR3 sequence: CASSPRGPAGMNTEAFF. CDR3 in DNA: TGTGCCAGCTCACCACGAGGTCCGGCGGGGATGAACACTGAAGCTTTCTTT.

The chain recombines TRBV28 with TRBJ1-2; TRBD1 matches 10 bases. V lost 5 bases, J lost 4 bases, and 7 bases stayed unmatched. Germline CDR1 and CDR2: MDHEN and SYDVKM. CDR3 length equals 15 residues. Here the CDR3 DNA reads TGTGCCAGCAGTCGGACAGGGGGGGTGGGCTATGGCTACACCTTC. This encodes CASSRTGGVGYGYTF.

V usage is TRBV10-1 and J usage is TRBJ2-2; TRBD2 matches at 8 bases. The V segment lost 3 bases and the J segment 7 bases; nucleotides outside the gene matches: 16. Germline V CDR1 and CDR2: WNHNN, SYGVQD (reference sequence). CDR3 length: 18 residues. CDR3 amino acids: CASSEKVMAGGVYGELFF. CDR3 DNA: TGCGCCAGCAGTGAAAAGGTCATGGCGGGAGGAGTATACGGGGAGCTGTTTTTT.

This clone was seen a few times. The rearrangement uses TRBV6-1 and TRBJ1-2; possibly TRBD1 for D (6 bases). The CDR3 consists of 14 residues. The V and J ends lost 4 bases and 5 bases respectively, with 14 bases between them. Germline loops: CDR1 MNHNS, CDR2 SASEGT. The CDR3 loop is CASSGDTRLYGYTF. In nucleotides, the CDR3 is TGTGCCAGCAGTGGGGACACAAGACTGTATGGCTACACCTTC.

The chain recombines TRBV6-4 with TRBJ2-3; D call uncertain. This CDR3 has 13 amino acids. Germline V gene sequence: CDR1 MRHNA, CDR2 SNTAGT. Trimming took off 6 bases at V and 1 base at J, with 8 bases between the two ends. The CDR3 DNA reads as TGTGCCAGCAGCCTCTCAGGCACAGATACGCAGTATTTT. Residues: CASSLSGTDTQYF.

Notes on this clone: The germline gene is not matched at one end of the junction; a read error may be the cause. The chain carries TRBV2 and TRBJ1-2, with TRBD1 as a possible D gene (6 bases). The germline V gene has CDR1 SNHLY and CDR2 FYNNEI. The CDR3 is 13 residues long. CDR3 sequence: CASSERGGDGCTF. In nucleotides, the CDR3 is TGTGCCAGCAGTGAACGGGGGGGCGATGGCTGCACCTTC.

The chain recombines TRBV7-3 with TRBJ2-2; D ambiguous. Germline V gene data show CDR1 as SGHTA and CDR2 as FQGTGA. The V and J ends lost 5 bases and 0 bases respectively, with 7 bases between them. This CDR3 contains 14 residues. This chain's CDR3 is CASSPITNTGELFF. The CDR3 DNA sequence: TGTGCCAGCAGCCCAATCACGAACACCGGGGAGCTGTTTTTT.

The V gene is TRBV27, the J gene TRBJ2-2; tentative D call: TRBD2 (6 bases). Trimming took 4 bases from V and 1 from J, leaving 16 bases between them. This CDR3 region has 17 residues. CDR1 and CDR2 (germline): MNHEY, SMNVEV (reference sequence). As DNA, the CDR3 is TGTGCCAGCAGTTCCTCCGGGGCTAGCGAGAACACCGGGGAGCTGTTTTTT. Its protein product is CASSSSGASENTGELFF.

The chain recombines TRBV28 with TRBJ2-3; perhaps TRBD1 as D (5 bases). The ends were cut back, 4 bases at V and 8 bases at J, with 13 bases in the middle. This CDR3 spans 13 amino acids. Germline CDR1 reads MDHEN; CDR2 reads SYDVKM. CDR3 sequence: CASSSAIRGTQYF. The CDR3 DNA is TGTGCCAGCAGTTCCGCAATAAGGGGTACGCAGTATTTT. Drawing the rest from reference TRBV28 and TRBJ2-3, the complete variable domain is DVKVTQSSRYLVKRTGEKVFLECVQDMDHENMFWYRQDPGLGLRLIYFSYDVKMKEKGDIPEGYSVSREKKERFSLILESASTNQTSMYLCASSSAIRGTQYFGPGTRLTVL.

This chain connects TRBV28 to TRBJ2-7; D possibly corresponds to TRBD1 (6 bases). CDR3 length: 16 residues. V lost 5 bases, J lost 6 bases, and 23 bases lay in between. Looked up from germline, CDR1 is MDHEN and CDR2 is SYDVKM. CDR3 sequence (DNA): TGTGCCAGCAGTCCTCGAGGTAGGGCAGGGGTACGCGAGCAGTACTTC. Protein sequence: CASSPRGRAGVREQYF.

Written as DNA, the CDR3 is TGCGCCAGCAGTGATGGCAATCAGCCCCAGCATTTT. Protein product: CASSDGNQPQHF. The V gene is TRBV10-2, the J gene TRBJ1-5; D gene ambiguous. This CDR3 contains 12 residues. Per germline, CDR1 WSHSY and CDR2 SAAADI. The ends were cut back, 3 bases at V and 2 bases at J, with 2 bases in the middle.

This chain links TRBV5-1 with TRBJ2-3; D may be TRBD2 (5 bases). The CDR3 has 14 amino acids. V was shortened by 3 bases and J by 3 bases, with 11 bases between the two germline ends. The germline V gene has CDR1 SGHRS and CDR2 YFSETQ. CDR3 DNA: TGCGCCAGCAGCTATGGACCGGGAACAGATACGCAGTATTTT. As protein: CASSYGPGTDTQYF.

The rearrangement uses TRBV29-1 and TRBJ1-2; D is perhaps TRBD1 (5 bases). This CDR3 is built from 10 residues. V was trimmed by 3 bases and J by 6 bases, leaving 5 bases between them. CDR1 and CDR2 (germline): SQVTM, ANQGSEA. The CDR3 region is CSVEGDGYTF. The CDR3 DNA reads TGCAGCGTTGAGGGGGATGGCTACACCTTC.